A selection of T cell receptor beta chains follows, all from one sample in a study of T cell changes during pregnancy in multiple sclerosis. The table came from immunoSEQ multiplex PCR; TCRdb's copy has only in-frame clones and leaves some out. The data contain roughly 59,000 clones, roughly 95% of them singletons. Source: CD4+ T cells from peripheral blood mononuclear cells, taken before pregnancy. Receptors were obtained from a female donor with multiple sclerosis, enrolled in a pregnancy study. CDR3s include the opening cysteine and the closing phenylalanine or tryptophan. D genes are given only for firm matches. Clone size is shown for a subset of rows, as once, few, many or a class of expanded clone.

TRBJ2-1,TRBD2,once,TRBV5-5,TGTGCCAGCCGCGGACTAGCAGGCTCCTACAATGAGCAGTTCTTC,CASRGLAGSYNEQFF
TRBJ1-3,-,-,TRBV5-1,TGCGCCAGCAGCTTGGACAGGCCCATTCACTCTGGAAACACCATATATTTT,CASSLDRPIHSGNTIYF
TRBJ2-2,-,-,TRBV6-6,TGTGCCAGCAGTCCCTTGGCGGGGGCGACCGGGGAGCTGTTTTTT,CASSPLAGATGELFF
TRBJ1-2,-,-,TRBV7-9,TGTGCCAGCAGCCTCAGCTCTGGGTTAGGAGTATTGGGCTACACCTTC,CASSLSSGLGVLGYTF
TRBJ2-1,TRBD2,-,TRBV7-9,TGTGCCAGCAGCTTAGTTGGTAGCGGGAGGGCCGGACAGTTCTTC,CASSLVGSGRAGQFF
TRBJ2-2,TRBD1,-,TRBV9,TGTGCCAGCAGCGTGGGTAGGACAGGGATTAGGACCGGGGAGCTGTTTTTT,CASSVGRTGIRTGELFF
TRBJ2-5,-,-,TRBV11-2,TGTGCCAGCAGCTTAGGGGGGGGCATTCGAGAGACCCAGTACTTC,CASSLGGGIRETQYF
TRBJ2-2,TRBD2,-,TRBV29-1,TGCAGCGTTGAGCGAGCGGGAGTTAACGGGGAGCTGTTTTTT,CSVERAGVNGELFF
TRBJ2-3,-,-,TRBV19,TGTGCCGTAAGGGGGTGGGGCACAGATACGCAGTATTTT,CAVRGWGTDTQYF
TRBJ2-3,-,-,TRBV5-6,TGTGCCAGCAGCTTGGTAGAAGCATTGAGCACAGATACGCAGTATTTT,CASSLVEALSTDTQYF
TRBJ2-3,-,once,TRBV4-3,TGCGCCAGCAGCCGGGGGGTGGTGACAGGGTTTTTCCCAGATACGCAGTATTTT,CASSRGVVTGFFPDTQYF
TRBJ2-5,-,-,TRBV9,TGTGCCAGCAGCGCCCAGGACTCCTTCCAAGAGACCCAGTACTTC,CASSAQDSFQETQYF
TRBJ2-7,TRBD1,-,TRBV2,TGTGCCAGCAGTTTAGGGGGCGGGCAGTACTTC,CASSLGGGQYF
TRBJ1-2,TRBD1,-,TRBV5-1,TGCGCCAGCAACGTTGGAGGGGGCGCTTTTGACTATGGCTACACCTTC,CASNVGGGAFDYGYTF
TRBJ1-1,-,-,TRBV5-4,TGTGCCAGCAGCTCCGCCGCTTACATGAACACTGAAGCTTTCTTT,CASSSAAYMNTEAFF
TRBJ2-2,-,-,TRBV7-2,TGTGCCAGCAGCCCTGACGGAGGGAACACCGGGGAGCTGTTTTTT,CASSPDGGNTGELFF
TRBJ1-3,-,once,TRBV4-3,TGCGCCAGCAGCCAAGCGCCCAGCTCTGGAAACACCATATATTTT,CASSQAPSSGNTIYF
TRBJ1-2,-,-,TRBV4-3,TGCGCCAGCAGCCTCCGGGTCGAGTCCCCAAATGGCTACACCTTC,CASSLRVESPNGYTF
TRBJ2-3,TRBD1,-,TRBV28,TGTGCCAGCAGTTCGGGACAGGGAACGACAGATACGCAGTATTTT,CASSSGQGTTDTQYF
TRBJ2-7,-,-,TRBV18,TGTGCCAGCTCACCTTTAGGGGCTGTAGCCTACGAGCAGTACTTC,CASSPLGAVAYEQYF
TRBJ2-7,TRBD2,-,TRBV28,TGTGCCAGCAGTTCACCGGGACTAGCGCCATTTAAACTCTACGAGCAGTACTTC,CASSSPGLAPFKLYEQYF
TRBJ2-7,TRBD2,-,TRBV9,TGTGCCAGCAGCGTAGGGGGGTGGACTAGCGGGAACAACGAGCAGTACTTC,CASSVGGWTSGNNEQYF
TRBJ2-3,TRBD2,once,TRBV6-1,TGTGCCAGCAGTGGCCCGACTAGCGCGAGCACAGATACGCAGTATTTT,CASSGPTSASTDTQYF
TRBJ2-1,-,-,TRBV27,TGTGCCAGCTGGGGCGGGGACAGATCCTACAATGAGCAGTTCTTC,CASWGGDRSYNEQFF
TRBJ2-2,-,-,TRBV29-1,TGCAGCGTTCTGACTAGGGGTCGACTCGGGGAGCTGTTTTTT,CSVLTRGRLGELFF
TRBJ2-7,-,-,TRBV7-9,TGTGCCAGCAGCTTAGCCCCCGGGACTGCCCGCTACGAGCAGTACTTC,CASSLAPGTARYEQYF
TRBJ1-5,-,-,TRBV9,TGTGCCAGCAGCCTTGGGACAAATCAGCCCCAGCATTTT,CASSLGTNQPQHF
TRBJ1-5,-,-,TRBV19,TGTGCCAGTAGTATAGCAGGGGACAATCAGCCCCAGCATTTT,CASSIAGDNQPQHF
TRBJ2-7,-,-,TRBV18,TGTGCCAGCTCACGCAAAAGACAGGATTCCTACGAGCAGTACTTC,CASSRKRQDSYEQYF
TRBJ2-1,TRBD2,-,TRBV7-2,TGTGCCAGCAGCCCCAGAAGCGGGAGTTTGAATGAGCAGTTCTTC,CASSPRSGSLNEQFF
TRBJ2-4,TRBD1,-,TRBV19,TGTGCCAGTAAAAGGACAGGGGGGAAAAACATTCAGTACTTC,CASKRTGGKNIQYF
TRBJ2-7,TRBD1,-,TRBV11-1,TGTGCCAGCAGCTTAGGGGACAGGGTTGGAGACGAGCAGTACTTC,CASSLGDRVGDEQYF